A selection of T cell receptor beta chains follows, all from one sample in a study of blood T cell repertoires in COVID-19. Profiling relied on immunoSEQ multiplex PCR, and the TCRdb table lists in-frame clones only, not all of them. The sample has about 98,000 clones; more than 65% are singletons. Sequenced input: peripheral blood. These receptors originate from a woman of 80 years or more with acute or convalescent COVID-19. Each CDR3 is given with its conserved first and last residue. Fields, in order: clone size, V gene, D gene, CDR3 length, J gene, CDR3 protein, CDR3 DNA. D genes are given only for firm matches. Rows give clone size only sometimes, using once, few, many, or a class for an expanded clone.

>few|TRBV2|.|16|TRBJ1-2
CASSERGLGLNYGYTF
TGTGCCAGCAGTGAACGGGGGTTGGGCCTGAACTATGGCTACACCTTC
>.|TRBV7-8|TRBD1|13|TRBJ1-1
CASSSDRATEAFF
TGTGCCAGCAGCTCGGACAGGGCCACTGAAGCTTTCTTT
>once|TRBV6-2/TRBV6-3|TRBD1|15|TRBJ2-5
CASSDRTGGRETQYF
TGTGCCAGCAGTGATCGGACAGGGGGCAGAGAGACCCAGTACTTC
>.|TRBV10-3|.|16|TRBJ2-3
CAISEGLARGTDTQYF
TGTGCCATCAGTGAGGGCCTAGCTCGAGGAACAGATACGCAGTATTTT
>.|TRBV24-1|TRBD1|14|TRBJ1-2
CATSLGQANYGYTF
TGTGCCACCAGCCTGGGACAGGCAAACTATGGCTACACCTTC
>.|TRBV21-1|.|16|TRBJ2-1
CASSKRRGLCPNEQFF
TGTGCCAGCAGCAAAAGAAGAGGTCTCTGCCCTAATGAGCAGTTCTTC
>.|TRBV15|TRBD1|14|TRBJ1-6
CATRPGQWNSPLHF
TGTGCCACCAGGCCGGGACAGTGGAATTCACCCCTCCACTTT
>.|TRBV7-2|TRBD1|15|TRBJ1-2
CASSLSEGAHYGYTF
TGTGCCAGCAGCTTGTCGGAGGGGGCACACTATGGCTACACCTTC
>.|TRBV11-2|.|13|TRBJ1-1
CASSPQVNTEAFF
TGTGCCAGCAGCCCACAGGTGAACACTGAAGCTTTCTTT
>.|TRBV15|.|16|TRBJ2-5
CATSSALGAGQETQYF
TGTGCCACCAGCAGTGCCTTGGGGGCAGGCCAAGAGACCCAGTACTTC
>.|TRBV7-7|TRBD2|17|TRBJ2-2
CASSLGAGGPSTGELFF
TGTGCCAGCAGCTTGGGAGCGGGGGGGCCTAGCACCGGGGAGCTGTTTTTT
>few|TRBV28|TRBD1|15|TRBJ2-4
CASSSRGDRASIQYF
TGTGCCAGCAGTTCCCGAGGGGACAGGGCGAGCATTCAGTACTTC
>.|TRBV28|TRBD2|12|TRBJ2-1
CASSTTGTREFF
TGTGCCAGCAGTACGACCGGGACTAGGGAGTTCTTC
>.|TRBV6-2/TRBV6-3|.|14|TRBJ1-5
CASSYSQVGQPQHF
TGTGCCAGCAGTTATAGTCAAGTCGGGCAGCCCCAGCATTTT
>.|TRBV9|.|16|TRBJ2-5
CASSETGAGSRVAQYF
TGTGCCAGCAGCGAAACTGGTGCAGGGTCCAGGGTGGCCCAGTACTTC
>.|TRBV2|TRBD1|16|TRBJ2-7
CASSTTTGGAGNEQYF
TGTGCCAGCAGTACCACCACAGGGGGCGCCGGAAACGAGCAGTACTTC
>.|TRBV28|.|12|TRBJ2-2
CASSQWSGELFF
TGTGCCAGCAGCCAGTGGTCCGGGGAGCTGTTTTTT
>.|TRBV2|.|15|TRBJ1-6
CASRETGAPNSPLHF
TGTGCCAGCAGAGAGACAGGAGCTCCTAATTCACCCCTCCACTTT
>.|TRBV18|TRBD1|14|TRBJ1-2
CASSPGGGDYGYTF
TGTGCCAGCTCACCTGGAGGGGGCGACTATGGCTACACCTTC
>.|TRBV11-2|.|12|TRBJ1-1
CASSLAGDRVFF
TGTGCCAGCAGCTTAGCGGGGGATAGAGTCTTCTTT
>.|TRBV7-9|TRBD1|17|TRBJ1-3
CASSFGGGQASGNTIYF
TGTGCCAGCAGCTTTGGGGGAGGACAGGCCTCTGGAAACACCATATATTTT
>.|TRBV10-3|TRBD1|14|TRBJ2-2
CAARTGGVTGELFF
TGTGCCGCGAGGACAGGGGGGGTCACCGGGGAGCTGTTTTTT
>.|TRBV19|TRBD1|18|TRBJ2-2
CASSIGGQGARYTGELFF
TGTGCCAGTAGTATAGGGGGACAGGGGGCGCGTTACACCGGGGAGCTGTTTTTT
>.|TRBV6-5|.|16|TRBJ1-2
CASSYSFRQVPYGYTF
TGTGCCAGCAGTTACTCTTTCCGACAGGTCCCCTATGGCTACACCTTC
>.|TRBV28|TRBD2|17|TRBJ2-5
CASRAPLGLADQETQYF
TGTGCCAGCAGAGCCCCCTTGGGACTAGCGGATCAAGAGACCCAGTACTTC
>.|TRBV19|TRBD2|16|TRBJ2-1
CASSPRDSGLPQEQFF
TGTGCCAGTAGTCCTCGAGATAGCGGGCTTCCCCAGGAGCAGTTCTTC
>.|TRBV9|.|17|TRBJ2-3
CASSAEKNRYFTDTQYF
TGTGCCAGCAGCGCCGAGAAGAACAGATACTTCACAGATACGCAGTATTTT
>few|TRBV29-1|TRBD1|15|TRBJ2-5
CSVDLPGQGEETQYF
TGCAGCGTTGACCTCCCGGGACAGGGGGAGGAGACCCAGTACTTC
>.|TRBV4-2|.|18|TRBJ1-3
CASSQGASGTVSGNTIYF
TGTGCCAGCAGCCAAGGGGCGTCCGGGACTGTCTCTGGAAACACCATATATTTT